Following are 5 T cell receptor beta chains from one sample sequenced in a study of blood T cell repertoires in COVID-19. TCRdb's copy holds only in-frame clones and misses some; the assay was immunoSEQ multiplex PCR. The sample has 70,000 to 90,000 clones, roughly 89% seen once. Source material: PBMCs or T cells enriched from blood (not recorded which). These receptors all come from a woman aged 50 to 60 with acute COVID-19.

The gene calls are TRBV2 and TRBJ1-6; D is unclear. Trimming removed 6 bases at V and 4 bases at J, with 10 bases between. Germline V CDR1 and CDR2: SNHLY, FYNNEI. The CDR3 totals 14 residues. Written as DNA, the CDR3 is TGTGCCAGCAGGGCGGTCTCGTATAATTCACCCCTCCACTTT. Encoded protein: CASRAVSYNSPLHF.

This chain joins TRBV18 and TRBJ1-3; 8 positions match TRBD1. V gave up 6 bases and J gave up 7 bases; unmatched junction bases: 5. Germline values: CDR1 KGHSH, CDR2 LQKENI. The CDR3 has 13 amino acids. Here the CDR3 reads CASSPQGANTIYF. The CDR3 region has the DNA TGTGCCAGCTCTCCTCAGGGGGCGAACACCATATATTTT.

The rearrangement uses TRBV30 and TRBJ1-1; 7 nucleotides agree with TRBD1. The CDR3 is 15 amino acids. The germline V gene encodes CDR1 GTSNPN and CDR2 SVGIG (reference sequence). The V segment lost 2 bases and the J segment 3 bases; nucleotides outside the gene matches: 9. DNA of the CDR3: TGTGCCTGGAGTAAAGATCGGACAGGCTACACTGAAGCTTTCTTT. This translates into CAWSKDRTGYTEAFF.

The rearrangement joins TRBV19 to TRBJ2-2, with 10 bases lining up with TRBD1. The CDR3 totals 18 residues. The V segment lost 5 bases and the J segment 1 base; nucleotides outside the gene matches: 10. Germline V CDR1 and CDR2: LNHDA, SQIVND (reference sequence). CDR3 coding DNA: TGTGCCAGTAGTCCCACAGCCGACAGGGGGCGGAACACCGGGGAGCTGTTTTTT. This translates into CASSPTADRGRNTGELFF. The full variable domain, in which reference TRBV19 and TRBJ2-2 provide the parts outside the CDR3, is DGGITQSPKYLFRKEGQNVTLSCEQNLNHDAMYWYRQDPGQGLRLIYYSQIVNDFQKGDIAEGYSVSREKKESFPLTVTSAQKNPTAFYLCASSPTADRGRNTGELFFGEGSRLTVL.

The rearrangement links TRBV9 to TRBJ1-6; D unclear. Germline CDR1 is SGDLS and CDR2 is YYNGEE. V lost 4 bases, J lost 5 bases, and 10 bases lay in between. This CDR3 is built from 14 residues. CDR3 loop: CASSPGQHNSPLHF. DNA of the CDR3: TGTGCCAGCAGCCCTGGGCAGCATAATTCACCCCTCCACTTT.